A selection of T cell receptor beta chains follows, all from one sample in a study of cytomegalovirus exposure and HLA in healthy donors. The data were produced by immunoSEQ multiplex PCR, yet TCRdb's version contains in-frame clones alone and is incomplete. Of about 250,000 clones in the sample, 75% to 85% were seen once. Source material: PBMCs. These receptors came from a girl between 2 and 10 years old in good health and CMV-seronegative. The CDR3 runs from the conserved cysteine through the conserved F or W. D genes are given only for firm matches. Where a row states a size, it is once, few, many or the class of an expanded clone; other rows omit it.

TGTGCCAGCAGTTACTCGACAGGGCGCACTGAAGCTTTCTTT | CASSYSTGRTEAFF | NA | TRBJ1-1 | TRBD1 | 14 | TRBV6-5
TGTTCCAGCCGACAGTTGACTGAAAAACTGTTTTTT | CSSRQLTEKLFF | NA | TRBJ1-4 | NA | 12 | TRBV7-9
TGTGCCAGCAGTTTATTGGGAGCGGTGAACACTGAAGCTTTCTTT | CASSLLGAVNTEAFF | NA | TRBJ1-1 | NA | 15 | TRBV28
TGTGCCAGTAGGCCTACAGGGGGAAACACCATATATTTT | CASRPTGGNTIYF | NA | TRBJ1-3 | NA | 13 | TRBV19
TGTGCCAGCTCACCTCCCGGGACAGGGGAAAAAGAGACCCAGTACTTC | CASSPPGTGEKETQYF | NA | TRBJ2-5 | TRBD1 | 16 | TRBV18
TGTGCCAGCAGTTACCGACAGGGGGCGATGGGCGAGCAGTACTTC | CASSYRQGAMGEQYF | NA | TRBJ2-7 | TRBD1 | 15 | TRBV27
TGTGCCAGTAGTATAGTGGGGGGGTCGCGTGGGGCCAACGTCCTGACTTTC | CASSIVGGSRGANVLTF | NA | TRBJ2-6 | TRBD2 | 17 | TRBV19
TGTGCCAGCAGCGAACTACGTGGACAGGGGACCTATGGCTACACCTTC | CASSELRGQGTYGYTF | NA | TRBJ1-2 | TRBD1 | 16 | TRBV7-9
TGTGCCAGCAGCTCCGACAGACAAGAGACCCAGTACTTC | CASSSDRQETQYF | few | TRBJ2-5 | NA | 13 | TRBV7-7
TGTGCCAGCAGTCTGTGGTGGGGACAGGGGGCGAGCAATCAGCCCCAGCATTTT | CASSLWWGQGASNQPQHF | NA | TRBJ1-5 | TRBD1 | 18 | TRBV2
TGTGCCAGCACCTCGACAGACTCTAACTATGGCTACACCTTC | CASTSTDSNYGYTF | few | TRBJ1-2 | NA | 14 | TRBV18
TGTGCCAGCAGTGAAAGGAGGGATTTGGAAAAACTGTTTTTT | CASSERRDLEKLFF | few | TRBJ1-4 | NA | 14 | TRBV6-1
TGTGCCAGCAGCTTTGGTGGATTCCCCGGGACTAGAGGCAATGAGCAGTTCTTC | CASSFGGFPGTRGNEQFF | NA | TRBJ2-1 | NA | 18 | TRBV12-1
TGTGCCAGCAGTGAGATTTTGGGGGCCCAAGAGACCCAGTACTTC | CASSEILGAQETQYF | NA | TRBJ2-5 | NA | 15 | TRBV6-1